This entry is about one T cell receptor beta chain. These data originate in a study of radiation and T cells in renal cell carcinoma. Treatment reported: 15 Gy SBRT to primary tumor, nephrectomy 4 weeks later. Nephrectomy followed 15 Gy stereotactic body radiation by 4 weeks. Profiled with immunoSEQ multiplex PCR; TCRdb holds only in-frame clones, not every one. The sample yields about 13,000 clones, 33% seen once. The CDR3 consists of 15 residues. V lost 0 bases, J lost 2 bases, and 12 bases lay in between. The germline V gene encodes CDR1 GTSNPN and CDR2 SVGIG (reference sequence). V and J are TRBV30 and TRBJ2-3; the D gene is possibly TRBD1 (5 bases). The sequencing here drew on tumor tissue, taken from a patient whose treatment included radiotherapy and nephrectomy. The sequence was obtained from a man aged 55 to 70 with renal cell carcinoma. Here the CDR3 DNA reads TGTGCCTGGAGTGTACCTCAGGGCTTCACAGATACGCAGTATTTT. Residues: CAWSVPQGFTDTQYF. The full variable domain, completed using reference TRBV30 and TRBJ2-3, is SQTIHQWPATLVQPVGSPLSLECTVEGTSNPNLYWYRQAAGRGLQLLFYSVGIGQISSEVPQNLSASRPQDRQFILSSKKLLLSDSGFYLCAWSVPQGFTDTQYFGPGTRLTVL.